The 27 T cell receptor beta chains presented below share a single source sample, sequenced in a study of blood T cell repertoires in COVID-19. Some clones are missing from TCRdb's copy, which holds only in-frame ones; the method was immunoSEQ multiplex PCR. The sample has over 150,000 clones, roughly 87% seen once; the top ten hold 7%. The specimen sequenced was PBMCs or T cells enriched from blood (not recorded which). The receptors derive from a woman between 45 and 60 years old who had recovered from COVID-19.

This chain connects TRBV11-2 to TRBJ2-5; D gene ambiguous. CDR1 is SGHAT and CDR2 is FQNNGV in the germline V gene. The length of the CDR3 is 12 residues. Between the trimmed V and J ends, which lost 1 base and 5 bases, there was a span of 5 bases. The CDR3 is CASSLAAETQYF. In DNA, the CDR3 is TGTGCCAGCAGCTTAGCCGCGGAGACCCAGTACTTC.

The rearrangement links TRBV9 to TRBJ2-1; perhaps TRBD2 as D (6 bases). This CDR3 spans 15 amino acids. Germline CDR1 reads SGDLS; CDR2 reads YYNGEE. Trimming shortened V by 4 bases and J by 1 base, and 12 bases separated the two germline ends. The chain's CDR3 is CASSLRDSSYNEQFF. CDR3 DNA: TGTGCCAGCAGCCTCCGGGACTCTTCCTACAATGAGCAGTTCTTC.

V is TRBV10-3 and J is TRBJ2-1; 7 positions match TRBD2. Germline-derived CDR1 and CDR2 are ENHRY and SYGVKD. Unmatched junction bases numbered 1, after V lost 4 bases and J lost 1 base. This CDR3 region has 14 residues. CDR3 protein: CAISVGGSYNEQFF. The CDR3 nucleotides read TGTGCCATCAGTGTCGGGGGGTCCTACAATGAGCAGTTCTTC.

The chain has TRBV2 and TRBJ1-1, with D perhaps matching TRBD1 (6 bases). The CDR3 has 11 residues. The germline gives CDR1 SNHLY, CDR2 FYNNEI. V lost 8 bases, J lost 5 bases, and 9 bases lay in between. The DNA for the CDR3 is TGTGCCAGCGGCAGGGGTACTGAAGCTTTCTTT. As protein: CASGRGTEAFF.

The gene calls are TRBV9 and TRBJ2-1, with 12 bases identical to TRBD2. CDR1 is SGDLS, CDR2 YYNGEE, per germline. The CDR3 consists of 14 residues. V shed 3 bases, J shed 10 bases, and the junction held 5 bases outside the gene matches. CDR3 sequence (DNA): TGTGCCAGCAGCGATGGACTAGCGGGACGCGAGCAGTTCTTC. Protein sequence: CASSDGLAGREQFF.

As for this clone: Other nucleotide sequences in the sample specify the same CDR3. The chain's CDR3 is CASSITGGPGNTIYF. CDR3 coding DNA: TGTGCCAGCAGTATAACAGGGGGCCCTGGAAACACCATATATTTT. The gene calls are TRBV27 and TRBJ1-3, with TRBD1 identical over 9 bases. The CDR3 contains 15 residues. Germline CDR1 is MNHEY and CDR2 is SMNVEV (reference sequence). V was clipped by 5 bases and J by 2 bases; unmatched bases: 4.

This chain links TRBV25-1 with TRBJ1-3; D possibly corresponds to TRBD1 (5 bases). The CDR3 is 14 residues long. Germline CDR1 and CDR2: MGHDK and SYGVNS. The V and J ends lost 5 bases and 2 bases respectively, with 10 bases between them. The CDR3 DNA reads TGTGCCAGCAGTCTGGGGGGAGCTGGAAACACCATATATTTT. This encodes CASSLGGAGNTIYF.

Comment on this clone: A read error may produce the germline difference seen at one junction end. V gene TRBV7-7 combines with J gene TRBJ2-3; 11 bases line up with TRBD2. This CDR3 spans 17 amino acids. Germline V CDR1 and CDR2: SSHAT, FNYEAQ (reference sequence). The CDR3 sequence is CASSLAPGLAGPDTQYF. CDR3 sequence (DNA): TGTGCTAGCAGCTTAGCCCCAGGACTAGCGGGCCCAGATACGCAGTATTTT.

The J gene is TRBJ1-2, the V gene TRBV5-1; 8 bases line up with TRBD1. Per the germline V gene, CDR1 is SGHRS and CDR2 is YFSETQ. V lost 1 base to trimming and J lost 8 bases; unmatched junction nucleotides: 7. This CDR3 is 14 amino acids long. CDR3: CASSLSQGAKGYTF. In DNA form, the CDR3 reads TGCGCCAGCAGCTTGAGTCAGGGGGCGAAAGGCTACACCTTC.

The chain links TRBV28 to TRBJ1-1; no clear D gene. Germline V gene sequence: CDR1 MDHEN, CDR2 SYDVKM. The CDR3 extends over 16 amino acids. Trimming took off 6 bases at V and 1 base at J, with 18 bases between the two ends. The DNA for the CDR3 is TGTGCCAGCAGCCTATACCGTTCAGCGCGGAACACTGAAGCTTTCTTT. It translates to CASSLYRSARNTEAFF. The whole variable domain, filled in from reference TRBV28 and TRBJ1-1, reads DVKVTQSSRYLVKRTGEKVFLECVQDMDHENMFWYRQDPGLGLRLIYFSYDVKMKEKGDIPEGYSVSREKKERFSLILESASTNQTSMYLCASSLYRSARNTEAFFGQGTRLTVV.

The table lists this clone with a count of one. This sequence joins TRBV9 and TRBJ1-1; 9 bases are shared with TRBD1. Per the germline V gene, CDR1 is SGDLS and CDR2 is YYNGEE. The CDR3 length is 11 residues. V dropped 4 bases and J dropped 10; count of bases not matched to a gene: 2. CDR3 sequence reads: CASSQDRGAFF. DNA for the CDR3: TGTGCCAGCAGCCAGGACAGGGGAGCTTTCTTT. Combining the CDR3 with reference TRBV9 and TRBJ1-1 gives the whole variable domain DSGVTQTPKHLITATGQRVTLRCSPRSGDLSVYWYQQSLDQGLQFLIQYYNGEERAKGNILERFSAQQFPDLHSELNLSSLELGDSALYFCASSQDRGAFFGQGTRLTVV.

V is TRBV19 and J is TRBJ1-5, with 8 nucleotides matching TRBD1. J was trimmed by 1 base and V by 5 bases; bases with no gene match: 4. Germline V gives CDR1 LNHDA, CDR2 SQIVND (reference sequence). The CDR3 sequence is 15 residues long. The CDR3 region is CASSARQGSNQPQHF. As DNA, the CDR3 is TGTGCCAGTAGTGCAAGACAGGGGAGCAATCAGCCCCAGCATTTT.

The CDR3 nucleotides are TGTGCCAGCAGCTTGGCCTTGGCTAGCGGGGTTATTGAGCAGTTCTTC. Encoded protein: CASSLALASGVIEQFF. The chain is built from TRBV5-6 and TRBJ2-1; 9 nucleotides agree with TRBD2. V shed 0 bases and J 9 bases; nucleotides not matched to a gene: 10. This CDR3 is 16 amino acids long. Per germline, CDR1 SGHDT and CDR2 YYEEEE.

This clone was seen once. The chain combines TRBV19 with TRBJ2-4; TRBD1 matches at 7 bases. The germline gives CDR1 LNHDA, CDR2 SQIVND (reference sequence). V gave up 2 bases and J gave up 0 bases; unmatched junction bases: 16. The CDR3 length is 20 residues. The CDR3 here is CASSIKLTGSLRGAKNIQYF. The CDR3 nucleotides read TGTGCCAGTAGTATAAAATTGACAGGGTCACTACGTGGAGCCAAAAACATTCAGTACTTC.

The chain carries TRBV15 and TRBJ1-1; D not resolved. CDR3 length equals 14 residues. V lost 0 bases and J lost 6, with 11 bases in between. CDR1 is LNHNV, CDR2 YYDKDF, per germline (reference sequence). The CDR3 loop is CATSRDEGLSEAFF. Here the CDR3 DNA reads TGTGCCACCAGCAGAGATGAGGGTCTGTCTGAAGCTTTCTTT.

This sequence joins TRBV9 and TRBJ2-2; 12 positions agree with TRBD1. There are 22 residues in the CDR3. V lost 3 bases to trimming and J lost 4 bases; unmatched junction nucleotides: 22. Germline V CDR1 and CDR2: SGDLS, YYNGEE. The CDR3, as DNA: TGTGCCAGCAGCGCCCAGGAGAGTGGGACAGGGGGCCTTGGCTTGAGCACCGGGGAGCTGTTTTTT. Protein: CASSAQESGTGGLGLSTGELFF. Based on the CDR3 plus reference TRBV9 and TRBJ2-2, the full variable domain is DSGVTQTPKHLITATGQRVTLRCSPRSGDLSVYWYQQSLDQGLQFLIQYYNGEERAKGNILERFSAQQFPDLHSELNLSSLELGDSALYFCASSAQESGTGGLGLSTGELFFGEGSRLTVL.

The chain employs TRBV6-5 and TRBJ2-7, with D perhaps TRBD2 (5 bases). V lost 4 bases to trimming and J lost 3 bases, with 7 bases between them. Germline assignment: CDR1 MNHEY and CDR2 SVGAGI. The CDR3 consists of 12 residues. In DNA form, the CDR3 reads TGTGCCAGCAGTTCAACTAGCTACGAGCAGTACTTC. Translating gives CASSSTSYEQYF.

Notes on this clone: Additional DNA sequences in this sample encode the identical CDR3. The chain employs TRBV5-1 and TRBJ1-1, with D uncertain. This CDR3 is built from 14 residues. CDR1 is SGHRS and CDR2 is YFSETQ in the germline V gene. The V gene lost 0 bases and the J gene lost 0 bases, with 6 bases spanning the gap. CDR3 region: CASSLDGMNTEAFF. The CDR3 region has the DNA TGCGCCAGCAGCTTGGACGGGATGAACACTGAAGCTTTCTTT.

This clone has only a few counts. The chain combines TRBV6-1 with TRBJ2-1, with TRBD2 matching 9 bases. CDR3 length: 18 amino acids. The V and J ends lost 2 bases and 1 base, in that order; junction bases with no gene match: 9. Germline V lookup: CDR1 MNHNS, CDR2 SASEGT. The CDR3 sequence: CASSEWGHSGSSYNEQFF. Written as DNA, the CDR3 is TGTGCCAGCAGTGAATGGGGTCATAGCGGGAGTTCCTACAATGAGCAGTTCTTC.

The CDR3 loop reads CASSRDGIAGAVYNEQFF. CDR3 sequence (DNA): TGTGCCAGTTCTCGTGACGGAATAGCGGGAGCCGTCTACAATGAGCAGTTCTTC. The chain carries TRBV19 and TRBJ2-1; 9 bases fit TRBD2. The germline gives CDR1 LNHDA, CDR2 SQIVND (reference sequence). CDR3 length: 18 amino acids. V shed 8 bases and J 3 bases; nucleotides not matched to a gene: 17.

The chain carries TRBV5-4 and TRBJ1-3, with 9 bases that match TRBD1. Trimming cost V 4 bases and J 4 bases; bases outside gene matches: 21. The germline gives CDR1 SGHNT, CDR2 YYREEE (reference sequence). This CDR3 contains 20 residues. The CDR3 sequence: CASSRTPLTGGSPSGNTIYF. Here the CDR3 DNA reads TGTGCCAGCAGCAGAACTCCGCTGACAGGGGGTTCACCATCCGGAAACACCATATATTTT.

The chain employs TRBV4-1 and TRBJ2-3; D not resolved. The CDR3 runs 18 residues. CDR1 and CDR2 (germline): MGHRA, YSYEKL. V was shortened by 0 bases and J by 0 bases, with 16 bases between the two germline ends. The CDR3 DNA reads TGCGCCAGCAGCCAAGATCCCCCAGACTCATTTAGCACAGATACGCAGTATTTT. Translation gives CASSQDPPDSFSTDTQYF.

This clone was seen a few times. The chain recombines TRBV27 with TRBJ2-2, with 8 nucleotides matching TRBD2. V lost 6 bases and J lost 4; bases outside the gene matches: 4. Germline assignment: CDR1 MNHEY and CDR2 SMNVEV (reference sequence). The CDR3 consists of 14 residues. DNA for the CDR3: TGTGCCAGCAGACTTAGCGGGGTCACCGGGGAGCTGTTTTTT. It is translated as CASRLSGVTGELFF.

V gene TRBV5-1 combines with J gene TRBJ2-1; D remains unclear. This CDR3 has 12 amino acids. V was pared by 1 base and J by 8 bases, with 7 bases between. Germline loops: CDR1 SGHRS, CDR2 YFSETQ. The CDR3: CASSLLEHEQFF. CDR3 DNA sequence: TGCGCCAGCAGCTTGTTAGAGCATGAGCAGTTCTTC.

The chain joins TRBV2 to TRBJ1-5; 8 bases are a match to TRBD1. The CDR3 loop spans 15 amino acids. V shed 4 bases, J shed 6 bases, and the junction held 8 bases outside the gene matches. The germline V gene has CDR1 SNHLY and CDR2 FYNNEI. CDR3 region: CASSVEQGVRQPQHF. In DNA, the CDR3 is TGTGCCAGCAGTGTTGAACAGGGGGTCCGTCAGCCCCAGCATTTT.

This clone has only one observation. This chain connects TRBV28 to TRBJ1-2, with D uncertain. V was cut by 7 bases and J by 5 bases, with 23 bases left in between. This CDR3 contains 16 residues. Germline V CDR1 and CDR2: MDHEN, SYDVKM. CDR3 coding DNA: TGTGCCAGCACCCCTTCGTCGTTGCCAGCGGTTTATGGCTACACCTTC. Residues: CASTPSSLPAVYGYTF.

The chain carries TRBV24-1 and TRBJ2-1; 7 positions agree with TRBD2. After removal of 1 base from V and 9 bases from J, the junction contained 11 bases not matched to a gene. The CDR3 is 16 residues long. The germline V gene encodes CDR1 KGHDR and CDR2 SFDVKD. DNA for the CDR3: TGTGCCACCAGTGATTTCAACGAGCGGGAATTGGCTGAGCAGTTCTTC. This translates into CATSDFNERELAEQFF.